This T cell receptor (beta chain) is drawn from a study of cytomegalovirus exposure and HLA in healthy donors. The CDR3 totals 15 residues. The trim removed 6 bases at V and 4 bases at J, leaving 10 bases unmatched. Germline assignment: CDR1 MNHEY and CDR2 SVGAGI. Amplification used 60 Vbeta primers and 13 Jbeta primers. Libraries were prepared by immunoSEQ multiplex PCR; TCRdb keeps only in-frame clonotypes and omits some of them. This table holds more than 150,000 clones, 76% found once. The chain carries TRBV6-5 and TRBJ1-1; 8 bases align to TRBD1. The TCR comes from a man aged 18 to 30 in good health and CMV-seronegative. The sequencing input was PBMCs. CDR3 in amino acids: CASRIDRGWGTEAFF. The CDR3 DNA reads TGTGCCAGCAGAATTGACAGGGGATGGGGCACTGAAGCTTTCTTT.